The 26 T cell receptor beta chains given below trace back to one sample, sequenced in a study of cytomegalovirus exposure and HLA in healthy donors. The study ran its PCR with 60 Vbeta and 13 Jbeta primers. The protocol was immunoSEQ multiplex PCR, while the TCRdb copy is restricted to in-frame clones and leaves out a portion. Here the sample spans 150,000 to 200,000 clones, 60% to 80% being singletons. Source material: PBMCs. These receptors all stem from a young man in good health and CMV-seropositive.

The J gene is TRBJ1-1, the V gene TRBV28; the match to TRBD1 covers 7 bases. Germline values: CDR1 MDHEN, CDR2 SYDVKM. V was pared by 6 bases and J by 4 bases, with 5 bases of the junction left unmatched. This CDR3 region has 13 residues. The CDR3 loop reads CASRNQGGTEAFF. CDR3 nucleotide sequence: TGTGCCAGCAGGAACCAGGGGGGCACTGAAGCTTTCTTT. Full variable domain (missing parts from reference TRBV28 and TRBJ1-1): DVKVTQSSRYLVKRTGEKVFLECVQDMDHENMFWYRQDPGLGLRLIYFSYDVKMKEKGDIPEGYSVSREKKERFSLILESASTNQTSMYLCASRNQGGTEAFFGQGTRLTVV.

The chain uses TRBV6-1 and TRBJ1-1; no firm D call. The CDR3 loop spans 15 amino acids. Germline CDR1 and CDR2: MNHNS and SASEGT. Trimming removed 7 bases from V and 5 bases from J, with 20 bases in between. CDR3 region: CASIGQLALGTEAFF. The CDR3 DNA is TGTGCCAGCATCGGGCAGCTAGCTTTGGGGACTGAAGCTTTCTTT.

The rearrangement joins TRBV5-5 to TRBJ1-2; a weak D match, TRBD1 (5 bases). The germline V gene encodes CDR1 SGHKS and CDR2 YYEKEE (reference sequence). The V end lost 2 bases, the J end lost 0 bases, and 8 bases lay between the germline ends. CDR3 length equals 14 residues. The CDR3 DNA reads as TGTGCCAGCAGCTTCGACAGAGCTAACTATGGCTACACCTTC. This codes for CASSFDRANYGYTF.

The rearrangement joins TRBV29-1 to TRBJ2-1, with D unclear. Germline V gives CDR1 SQVTM, CDR2 ANQGSEA. The ends were cut back, 3 bases at V and 7 bases at J, with 16 bases in the middle. The CDR3 is 14 amino acids. The CDR3 nucleotides are TGCAGCGTTGACGAGTTACCTACGGGTAATGAGCAGTTCTTC. It translates to CSVDELPTGNEQFF.

The chain uses TRBV29-1 and TRBJ2-1; 10 positions match TRBD2. The CDR3 totals 14 residues. The germline gives CDR1 SQVTM, CDR2 ANQGSEA. The V gene end was trimmed by 5 bases and the J gene end by 4 bases; junction bases not matched to a gene: 5. CDR3 region: CSVTVAGGYNEQFF. CDR3 coding DNA: TGCAGCGTTACCGTAGCGGGGGGTTACAATGAGCAGTTCTTC.

This chain uses TRBV5-1 with TRBJ2-1; D uncertain. The CDR3 is 16 residues long. V was cut by 0 bases and J by 6 bases, with 16 bases left in between. Germline V gene sequence: CDR1 SGHRS, CDR2 YFSETQ. The CDR3 sequence is CASSLARSSSFNEQFF. Written as DNA, the CDR3 is TGCGCCAGCAGCTTGGCCCGGTCATCCTCTTTCAATGAGCAGTTCTTC.

This clone appeared a few times. Other DNA sequences in the same sample also yield this CDR3. The V call is TRBV27, the J call TRBJ1-5; 10 positions agree with TRBD1. CDR1 MNHEY and CDR2 SMNVEV come from the germline V gene (reference sequence). This CDR3 contains 15 residues. Trimming took 0 bases from V and 6 from J; bases not matched to a gene: 2. The CDR3 nucleotides read TGTGCCAGCAGTTTATCGACAGGGGGCAGTCAGCCCCAGCATTTT. Its protein product is CASSLSTGGSQPQHF.

The gene calls are TRBV13 and TRBJ2-3; TRBD2 aligns across 8 bases. Germline V gene sequence: CDR1 PRHDT, CDR2 FYEKMQ (reference sequence). This CDR3 region has 13 residues. The V segment lost 5 bases and the J segment 6 bases; nucleotides outside the gene matches: 4. CDR3 amino acids: CASSPPSGDTQYF. The CDR3 bases are TGTGCCAGCAGCCCCCCTAGCGGGGATACGCAGTATTTT.

V and J are TRBV30 and TRBJ1-1; 8 bases line up with TRBD1. Trimming took 7 bases from V and 7 from J; bases not matched to a gene: 5. Per the germline V gene, CDR1 is GTSNPN and CDR2 is SVGIG (reference sequence). The CDR3 runs to 11 residues. The CDR3 coding sequence is TGTGCCTCCCAGGGGGCCGTTGAAGCTTTCTTT. Translated: CASQGAVEAFF.

J is TRBJ1-1 and V is TRBV2; 9 bases fit TRBD1. This CDR3 is built from 14 residues. Trimming cost V 4 bases and J 5 bases; bases outside gene matches: 5. Germline CDR1 is SNHLY and CDR2 is FYNNEI. This CDR3 is CASSVGQGRTEAFF. The CDR3 region has the DNA TGTGCCAGCAGTGTCGGACAGGGGAGGACTGAAGCTTTCTTT. Full variable domain (outside the CDR3, taken from reference TRBV2 and TRBJ1-1): EPEVTQTPSHQVTQMGQEVILRCVPISNHLYFYWYRQILGQKVEFLVSFYNNEISEKSEIFDDQFSVERPDGSNFTLKIRSTKLEDSAMYFCASSVGQGRTEAFFGQGTRLTVV.

The sample holds a few counts of this clone. J is TRBJ1-1 and V is TRBV7-8; 8 nucleotides match TRBD1. With 4 bases clipped from V and 7 bases from J, the junction kept 11 bases outside the gene matches. Germline V gives CDR1 SGHVS, CDR2 FQNEAQ. CDR3 size: 15 residues. Here the CDR3 DNA reads TGTGCCAGCAGCTCGTTCAGGGGGCGGCTAGTTGAAGCTTTCTTT. Translating it yields CASSSFRGRLVEAFF.

The CDR3 protein is CASSRTGAGVIQETQYF. CDR3 nucleotides: TGTGCCAGCAGCCGGACAGGGGCTGGAGTCATCCAAGAGACCCAGTACTTC. J is TRBJ2-5 and V is TRBV11-2, with 9 bases fitting TRBD1. Germline-derived CDR1 and CDR2 are SGHAT and FQNNGV. V lost 5 bases, J lost 1 base, and 11 bases stayed unmatched. The CDR3 has 17 amino acids.

The CDR3 DNA is TGTGCCAGCAGCCTCTACCGGGACAGGGGGCCCGAGCCAACTAATGAAAAACTGTTTTTT. Translated, it gives CASSLYRDRGPEPTNEKLFF. The chain uses TRBV6-4 and TRBJ1-4; TRBD1 aligns across 12 bases. The CDR3 runs 20 residues. Germline V lookup: CDR1 MRHNA, CDR2 SNTAGT. V dropped 6 bases and J dropped 0; count of bases not matched to a gene: 14.

The V and J genes are TRBV7-3 and TRBJ2-7, with TRBD1 matching 8 bases. The germline CDR1 and CDR2 sequences are SGHTA and FQGTGA. V lost 5 bases, J lost 1 base, and 13 bases stayed unmatched. The CDR3 is 17 amino acids. CDR3 amino acids: CASSGEVDTGGSYEQYV. The CDR3 nucleotides read TGTGCCAGCAGCGGAGAGGTCGACACAGGGGGGTCCTACGAGCAGTACGTC.

The chain carries TRBV29-1 and TRBJ1-6; 7 bases line up with TRBD1. CDR1 and CDR2 (germline): SQVTM, ANQGSEA. Germline trimming cut 6 bases from V and 8 bases from J; bases unmatched to any gene: 7. CDR3 size: 13 residues. The CDR3 DNA is TGCAGCGTCGGGACAGCAAGGGATTCACCCCTCCACTTT. This sequence encodes CSVGTARDSPLHF. The full variable domain, rest sourced from reference TRBV29-1 and TRBJ1-6, is SAVISQKPSRDICQRGTSLTIQCQVDSQVTMMFWYRQQPGQSLTLIATANQGSEATYESGFVIDKFPISRPNLTFSTLTVSNMSPEDSSIYLCSVGTARDSPLHFGNGTRLTVT.

This clone was detected only a few times. The rearrangement uses TRBV5-1 and TRBJ2-3, with 11 positions matching TRBD2. This CDR3 has 16 amino acids. The V and J ends lost 4 bases and 4 bases, in that order; junction bases with no gene match: 8. The germline CDR1 and CDR2 sequences are SGHRS and YFSETQ. The CDR3 loop reads CASSETSGGWADTQYF. In nucleotides, the CDR3 is TGCGCCAGCAGCGAAACTAGCGGGGGTTGGGCAGATACGCAGTATTTT.

The V gene is TRBV9, the J gene TRBJ2-1; 8 nucleotides align to TRBD2. Trimming cost V 0 bases and J 6 bases; bases outside gene matches: 5. Germline V gene sequence: CDR1 SGDLS, CDR2 YYNGEE. There are 15 residues in the CDR3. CDR3 nucleotide sequence: TGTGCCAGCAGCGTAGACGCCGGGGGGGGCAATGAGCAGTTCTTC. Translated, it gives CASSVDAGGGNEQFF.

The chain is built from TRBV11-2 and TRBJ2-3, with 9 positions matching TRBD2. The CDR3 covers 16 residues. V shed 2 bases, J shed 6 bases, and the junction held 9 bases outside the gene matches. The germline V gene has CDR1 SGHAT and CDR2 FQNNGV. CDR3 sequence: CASSLNPAGGADTQYF. The CDR3 nucleotides are TGTGCCAGCAGCTTAAACCCAGCGGGGGGAGCGGATACGCAGTATTTT.

This chain uses TRBV28 with TRBJ2-1, with TRBD2 identical over 7 bases. The CDR3 runs to 17 residues. The J segment lost 5 bases and the V segment lost 10 bases, leaving 20 bases of the junction unmatched. The V gene's germline CDR1 is MDHEN and CDR2 SYDVKM. CDR3 sequence: CATTGGLGSSGNNEQFF. In DNA, the CDR3 is TGTGCCACCACGGGAGGCCTGGGGTCTAGCGGAAACAATGAGCAGTTCTTC.

This clone showed up just a few times. The rearrangement uses TRBV9 and TRBJ2-7; a weak D match, TRBD1 (5 bases). Germline V gene sequence: CDR1 SGDLS, CDR2 YYNGEE. The CDR3 extends over 13 amino acids. Trimming took off 9 bases at V and 2 bases at J, with 15 bases between the two ends. In DNA, the CDR3 is TGTGCCACCGCTCAGGGATATACCTACGAGCAGTACGTC. Its translation is CATAQGYTYEQYV.

In this sample, this clone turned up a few times. V is TRBV5-6 and J is TRBJ2-7, with 11 bases lining up with TRBD2. The germline V gene has CDR1 SGHDT and CDR2 YYEEEE. V shed 2 bases, J shed 3 bases, and the junction held 7 bases outside the gene matches. This CDR3 contains 16 residues. The CDR3 is CASSFIGTSGNYEQYV. Written as DNA, the CDR3 is TGTGCCAGCAGCTTTATCGGGACTAGCGGAAACTACGAGCAGTACGTC.

This clone was observed a few times. This sequence joins TRBV6-5 and TRBJ2-7, with 8 bases identical to TRBD1. Losses at the gene ends were 4 bases for V and 3 bases for J; bases not matched to a gene: 2. The germline CDR1 and CDR2 sequences are MNHEY and SVGAGI. This CDR3 spans 13 amino acids. The DNA of the CDR3 is TGTGCCAGCAGTTGGACAGGGAACTACGAGCAGTACGTC. This codes for CASSWTGNYEQYV.

Only a few counts were recorded for this clone. This sample includes further DNA sequences coding for the same CDR3. This sequence joins TRBV28 and TRBJ1-4, with 9 bases aligning to TRBD1. This CDR3 spans 15 amino acids. Trimming at V came to 7 bases and at J to 3 bases, leaving 6 bases not matched to a gene. The V gene's germline CDR1 is MDHEN and CDR2 SYDVKM. In DNA, the CDR3 is TGTGCCAGCACACGGACAGGGGTGGCTAATGAAAAACTGTTTTTT. Protein sequence: CASTRTGVANEKLFF. The whole variable domain, filled in from reference TRBV28 and TRBJ1-4, reads DVKVTQSSRYLVKRTGEKVFLECVQDMDHENMFWYRQDPGLGLRLIYFSYDVKMKEKGDIPEGYSVSREKKERFSLILESASTNQTSMYLCASTRTGVANEKLFFGSGTQLSVL.

The chain joins TRBV9 to TRBJ2-1; 8 nucleotides align to TRBD2. The CDR3 consists of 14 residues. V shed 0 bases, J shed 7 bases, and the junction held 3 bases outside the gene matches. Germline values: CDR1 SGDLS, CDR2 YYNGEE. CDR3: CASSVVASGNEQFF. The DNA for the CDR3 is TGTGCCAGCAGCGTAGTGGCTAGCGGGAATGAGCAGTTCTTC.

Only a few counts were recorded for this clone. The chain uses TRBV10-3 and TRBJ1-6; D is perhaps TRBD1 (5 bases). Germline assignment: CDR1 ENHRY and CDR2 SYGVKD. The CDR3 length is 14 residues. Trimming took 3 bases from V and 7 from J, leaving 10 bases between them. This chain's CDR3 is CAISDQGRNSPLHF. The CDR3 DNA reads TGTGCCATCAGTGATCAGGGAAGGAATTCACCCCTCCACTTT.

The chain is built from TRBV10-3 and TRBJ2-1; 9 positions agree with TRBD2. After removal of 3 bases from V and 7 bases from J, the junction contained 7 bases not matched to a gene. Looked up from germline, CDR1 is ENHRY and CDR2 is SYGVKD. This CDR3 spans 15 amino acids. This chain's CDR3 is CAISDLREGSNEQFF. CDR3 nucleotides: TGTGCCATCAGTGACTTGCGGGAGGGAAGTAATGAGCAGTTCTTC.